This TCR beta chain was recorded in a study of cytomegalovirus exposure and HLA in healthy donors (dated by TCRdb to the late 2010s). Background for the entire study: An earlier analysis of several hundred of the donors reported under 300 Gb of sequence data and 95 million to 120 million unique TCR beta sequences obtained from 150 million to 200 million T cells. About 300 gigabases of sequencing data and approximately 91 million unique TCR sequences made up an early release that covered approximately 650 HLA-typed donors. Of the roughly 400 genotyped donors, approximately 81% were placed in the genetic ancestry cluster associated with self-reported Caucasian donors. The study aimed to test whether cataloging public T cell receptors could reveal signatures of past pathogen exposure. The T cell repertoires of under 750 subjects were profiled by immunosequencing and related to cytomegalovirus serostatus. In addition to the first cohort of several hundred subjects, a separate validation cohort of approximately 110 different subjects was used. To predict cytomegalovirus infection status, the study brought together high-throughput TCR immunosequencing, statistical association of individual TCRs with disease status, and machine learning. To study patterns of TCR occurrence, a later analysis re-analyzed previously published TCR beta repertoires from under 750 donors and added high-resolution HLA genotyping. The later analysis used no new phenotypic data to find candidate immune exposures, relying instead on TCR beta sequences and their occurrence across donors. An earlier analysis of around 580 of the donors used high-throughput TCR beta sequencing to judge whether each TCR beta V gene segment behaved as functional or pseudogenic. Donor age, sex, ethnicity and CMV serostatus were compiled alongside the repertoire data. A later genetic analysis took genome-wide SNP genotypes for 398 of the 666 donors and used that subset as a discovery cohort. All discovery cohort repertoires had been generated on a single sequencing platform. HLA typing included class I and class II loci at four-digit resolution. The number of donors typed differed by locus, with roughly 629-640 for A, B, C, DRB1 and DQB1, 522 for DQA1, 600 to 610 for DPA1, and 472 for DPB1. Several DR-DQ haplotypes were handled as single units for association and clustering, since linkage in the cohort was strong. Among roughly 400 genotyped donors of the cohort, an average of roughly 230,000 unique TCR beta nucleotide sequences was sequenced per donor, of which about 18% were non-productive. Here is what the overall study found, with its caveats: Most CMV-associated TCR beta chains appeared to be HLA-restricted in a later analysis, and the HLA associations seemed to be driven largely by CMV exposure. Because some donors lacked HLA typing at each locus, the association tests relied only on the typed subset. In an earlier analysis of around 500 of the donors, most TCR beta V segments appeared in productive rearrangements about 87% or about 30% of the time, broadly matching IMGT annotations. At a false discovery rate of 0.05, a later analysis linked under 20,000 TCR beta sequences to specific HLA alleles. A few of the identified cytomegalovirus-associated TCR beta chains were confirmed in vitro to be specific for cytomegalovirus antigens. A later analysis found that TCR association rates varied across HLA loci, with DRB1 alleles showing the most associated TCRs and HLA-C alleles the fewest. Strong co-occurrence of HLA alleles, especially DR and DQ, made assigning TCR associations to individual alleles difficult. This cohort had only TCR beta chains sequenced, and the lack of alpha or paired-chain data limited which features could be detected. Because counts were too low, roughly 17 rarely observed V segments, including chromosome 9 orphons, were left out of the earlier analysis of roughly 600 of the donors. The classifier was reported to diagnose cytomegalovirus status with high specificity and sensitivity in both the original cohort and the validation cohort. According to the authors, the approach could potentially be generalized to other disease states and immunological phenotypes. Immune exposure information for the cohort was limited to CMV serostatus. Correlated functional status among segregating V segments might reflect linkage disequilibrium, but an unknown experimental factor could not be ruled out. Compared with equally common non-associated chains, HLA-associated TCR beta chains in a later analysis were more clonally expanded and had lower generation probabilities. A later analysis reported that several top co-occurrence clusters appeared linked to parvovirus B19, influenza, CMV and Epstein-Barr virus. The 87-base-pair reads could not distinguish some IMGT-functional V segments, including TRBV6-2 and TRBV6-3, so those segments were excluded. A group of highly shared sequence variants was considered likely to be a technical artifact of the sequencing pipeline. Sequencing depth was assumed to be roughly uniform across donors in the presence/absence analyses, though that assumption may not hold. According to a later genetic analysis, donors in an Asian-associated ancestry cluster had fewer N-insertions in productive TCRs than the roughly 670-donor mean. A further reported finding was that TCR beta sequences accurately predicted the HLA-A and HLA-B alleles for most subjects in the first cohort. The study listed 164 TCR beta chains as associated with cytomegalovirus. Most TCR sequences were observed very rarely across donors, whereas some public TCRs were present in many individuals. A later genetic analysis associated a missense DCLRE1C variant with V-gene and J-gene trimming of TCR beta chains, and an independent cohort replicated the association.

Worth noting for this clone: Its antigen remains undetermined. Per-base quality was not reported, and no clone a single base away is much larger than it.

In total, roughly 670 healthy bone marrow donors made up the cohort. All cohort members were sampled while nominally healthy, although unrecorded immune exposures were likely present. The donor was CMV seronegative and was included in the group of a few hundred seronegative cohort members. Every donor gave a peripheral blood sample, and the peripheral blood mononuclear cells from that sample were used for TCR beta sequencing. Genomic DNA was extracted from the blood cell samples with the Qiagen DNeasy Blood Extraction Kit. Its CDR3 holds 14 amino acids, cysteine through phenylalanine. Left in the record is the CDR3 DNA by itself, 42 bases read in frame from the first base. V and J are truncated by 1 base and 11 bases respectively, leaving an intervening sequence of 13 bases. Per the germline V gene, SGHRS is the CDR1 and YFSETQ is the CDR2. Libraries were made using the immunoSEQ multiplex PCR assay. The multiplex PCR relied on a mix of 60 forward primers for TCR Vbeta segments and 13 reverse primers for TCR Jbeta segments. The CDR3 region of rearranged TCR beta genes was amplified from genomic DNA with a multiplex PCR assay. Amplified TCR beta libraries were sequenced as 87-base-pair reads on the Illumina HiSeq System. On the authors' methods: A later analysis tallied around 80 million unique TCR beta chains across the approximately 670 repertoires, and about 10 million of those chains were shared by two or more donors. A nearest-neighbor algorithm error-corrected the raw reads and collapsed the reads into unique sequences, merging closely related sequences to remove PCR and sequencing errors. Alignment of CDR3 sequences to IMGT reference sequences was used to assign V, D and J gene segments. For a sequence to be retained, a match of at least six nucleotides was required to both a V gene segment and a J gene segment. A rearrangement counted as productive if the CDR3 had no stop codons and remained in frame with V and J, and every other rearrangement counted as non-productive. CDR3 was defined according to IMGT convention as the region running from the second conserved V-encoded cysteine to the conserved J-encoded phenylalanine. The earlier analysis of approximately 590 of the donors excluded any sequence lacking an unambiguous match to a single V gene segment. An earlier analysis of a few hundred of the donors called V segments functional above 56.7% productive rearrangements and segregating when the between-donor standard deviation exceeded 5%. To diagnose cytomegalovirus status from the catalog of TCR beta chain sequences, a statistical classification framework was built. V and J gene assignment, in a later analysis, came from comparing TCR nucleotide sequences with IMGT/GENE-DB human TR gene sequences. In a later analysis, CDR3 sequences and most-parsimonious VDJ recombination scenarios were assigned using the TCRdist pipeline. A later analysis defined each TCR beta chain by its CDR3 amino acid sequence plus V-gene family, and excluded reads lacking a unique V-gene family. In a later analysis, fewer than 600 highly shared, low-generation-probability nucleotide sequences were removed to address suspected cross-contamination and a sequencing artifact. In a later analysis, a clonal expansion index for each public chain was calculated from normalized within-repertoire ranks of inferred template counts. In a later analysis, generation probabilities were computed with a VDJ recombination model fitted to out-of-frame rearrangements, and the resulting probabilities were checked against IGoR. Hypergeometric tests were used in a later analysis to score TCR-TCR, TCR-HLA and TCR-CMV co-occurrence, with a repertoire-size bias correction applied to the TCR pairs. A later analysis estimated false discovery rates by permuting HLA or CMV assignments 20 times. In a later analysis, co-occurring TCRs were grouped using DBSCAN, and TCRdist sequence similarity was added for clustering within HLA-allele-positive subsets. For co-occurrence clustering, repertoires with fewer than 30,000 or more than 120,000 public chains were excluded, along with a handful of repertoires with anomalous nucleotide sharing. Not all clones reach the TCRdb copy of this immuneACCESS table, which keeps in-frame sequences only. Checked studies attribute under half of the gap to unresolved V genes and leave the rest unexplained. From that table come the V and J calls and clone size; the DNA was used to work out D and trimming. The sample yields some 150,000 clones; roughly 85% were counted once. The ten largest clones capture about 0.66% of the sample.

The sequence is built from TRBV5-1 and TRBJ1-6; the D gene assignment is ambiguous. The specimen sequenced was PBMCs. The sequence was obtained from a male donor in good health and CMV-seronegative. DNA sequence: TGCGCCAGCAGCTTGAGAGGCCCGGGGACACCCCTCCACTTT. It encodes CASSLRGPGTPLHF. When the CDR3 is completed using the reference TRBV5-1 and TRBJ1-6 genes on either side, the full variable domain is KAGVTQTPRYLIKTRGQQVTLSCSPISGHRSVSWYQQTPGQGLQFLFEYFSETQRNKGNFPGRFSGRQFSNSRSEMNVSTLELGDSALYLCASSLRGPGTPLHFGNGTRLTVT.